This T cell receptor beta chain is drawn from a study of metastatic and nonmetastatic thyroid tumors (dated by TCRdb to about 2020). As for the study more broadly: The researchers compared repertoires between peripheral blood samples and tumor or nodule tissue samples from patients with malignant or benign thyroid disease. General study outcomes and caveats: In both blood and tumor samples, malignant tumors were reported to have significantly higher TCR beta diversity than benign nodules.

Before undergoing thyroid surgery, none of the patients had been given any kind of treatment. Using T-cell receptor beta sequencing, the researchers looked back retrospectively at clinical samples from patients, gathered between about 2012 and 2018. There are a few counts of this clone. The antigen it binds to is not known. Just one base apart from a much larger clone, this may be a read error. Library creation used PCR. The reads were generated on an Illumina HiSeq 4000. High-throughput sequencing was used to profile the TCR beta-chain CDR3 region of each patient. Per the authors' processing: Drawing on CDR3 differences between clinicopathological groups, the researchers built a classifier meant to tell apart patients with distant-metastatic papillary thyroid cancer. The Shannon index was used to assess repertoire diversity, and the Morisita-Horn index was used to assess tumor-blood repertoire similarity. Through fastp at Q25 and MiXCR, TCRdb rebuilt clones from the public reads, retaining in-frame beta chains. The V and J calls follow TCRdb's processing rather than the paper's. This sample comprises 45,000 or so clones, 15% to 20% of them detected only once. The biggest ten clones account for approximately 20% of the sample.

Including the terminal cysteine and phenylalanine, the CDR3 comprises 18 residues. The kept DNA is CDR3 alone, 54 bases in frame from the first base. Ends trimmed: V by 4 bases, J by 5 bases; bases unmatched to a gene: 20. Taken from the germline V gene, the CDR1 and CDR2 loops are SGDLS and YYNGEE. Sequenced sample: blood. The source of this sequence is a female donor with papillary thyroid cancer or a benign thyroid nodule (not recorded which). Some clones in this sample may be carry-over from other donors' samples. Recombination connected TRBV9 to TRBJ1-1, with 7 bases in between that match TRBD1. The CDR3 is CASSSVTGRVLGGTEAFF. In nucleotides, the sequence is TGTGCCAGCAGCTCGGTGACAGGGAGGGTACTTGGCGGAACTGAAGCTTTCTTT.